This T cell receptor (beta chain) was sequenced for a study of T cell repertoires in cytomegalovirus infection. The wider study: From public TCR beta signatures came an indication of both CMV infection and matching HLA type.

This clonotype was seen more than once but under ten times. TCRdb itself ran the reads through MiXCR, one entry per CDR3 protein. The profile shows 310,000 or so distinct CDR3 sequences, roughly 15% of them singletons. The sequence was obtained from a human donor in good health (CMV status not recorded). Some clones in this sample may be carry-over from other donors' samples. Sequencing input: PBMCs.

The CDR3 DNA sequence: TGTGCCAGCAGTCCAAGGGACAGGAACTATGGCTACACCTTC. It translates to CASSPRDRNYGYTF. The gene calls are TRBV27 and TRBJ1-2; 8 bases are shared with TRBD1. The germline V gene encodes CDR1 MNHEY and CDR2 SMNVEV (reference sequence). The CDR3 sequence is 14 residues long. V trimming: 5 bases; J trimming: 2 bases; junction bases outside the gene matches: 4.